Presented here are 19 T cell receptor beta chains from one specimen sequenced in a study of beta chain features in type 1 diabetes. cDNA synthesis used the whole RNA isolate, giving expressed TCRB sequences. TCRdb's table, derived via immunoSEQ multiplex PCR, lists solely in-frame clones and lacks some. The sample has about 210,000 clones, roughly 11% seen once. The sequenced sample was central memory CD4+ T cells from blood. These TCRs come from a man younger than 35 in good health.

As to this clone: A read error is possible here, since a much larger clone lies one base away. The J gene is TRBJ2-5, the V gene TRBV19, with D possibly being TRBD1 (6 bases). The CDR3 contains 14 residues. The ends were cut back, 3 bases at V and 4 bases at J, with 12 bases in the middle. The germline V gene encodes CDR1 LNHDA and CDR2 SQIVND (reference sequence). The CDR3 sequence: CASSMGAVPETQYF. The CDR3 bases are TGTGCCAGTAGTATGGGGGCGGTACCAGAGACCCAGTACTTC.

This CDR3 is CASSLRREATDTQYF. DNA for the CDR3: TGTGCCAGCAGCTTGAGGCGGGAGGCCACAGATACGCAGTATTTT. The chain combines TRBV5-6 with TRBJ2-3; the match to TRBD2 covers 8 bases. This CDR3 spans 15 amino acids. Trimming took 1 base from V and 2 from J; bases not matched to a gene: 3. CDR1 is SGHDT and CDR2 is YYEEEE in the germline V gene.

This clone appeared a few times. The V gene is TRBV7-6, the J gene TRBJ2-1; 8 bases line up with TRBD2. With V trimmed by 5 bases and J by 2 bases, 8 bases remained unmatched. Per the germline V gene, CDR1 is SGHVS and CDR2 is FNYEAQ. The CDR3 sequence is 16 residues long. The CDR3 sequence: CASSAGGGRTYNEQFF. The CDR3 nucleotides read TGTGCCAGCAGCGCGGGGGGAGGGAGGACCTACAATGAGCAGTTCTTC.

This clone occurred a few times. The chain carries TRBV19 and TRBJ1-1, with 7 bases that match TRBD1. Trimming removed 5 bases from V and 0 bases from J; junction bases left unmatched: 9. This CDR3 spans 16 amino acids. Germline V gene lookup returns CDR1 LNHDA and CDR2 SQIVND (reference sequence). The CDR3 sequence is CASSAITGTVNTEAFF. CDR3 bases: TGTGCCAGTAGTGCCATTACCGGGACAGTGAACACTGAAGCTTTCTTT.

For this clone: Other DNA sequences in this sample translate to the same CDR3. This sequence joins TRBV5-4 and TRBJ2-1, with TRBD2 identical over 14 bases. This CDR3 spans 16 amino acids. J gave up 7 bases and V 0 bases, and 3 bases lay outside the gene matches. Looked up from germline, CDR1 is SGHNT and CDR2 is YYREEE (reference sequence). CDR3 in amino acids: CASSLAGTSGRNEQFF. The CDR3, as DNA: TGTGCCAGCAGCTTGGCCGGGACTAGCGGGAGAAATGAGCAGTTCTTC.

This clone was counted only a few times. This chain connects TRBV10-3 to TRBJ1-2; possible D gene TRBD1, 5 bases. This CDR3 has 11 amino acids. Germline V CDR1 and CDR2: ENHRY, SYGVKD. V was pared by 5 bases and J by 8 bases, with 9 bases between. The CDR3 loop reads CAISPDKGYTF. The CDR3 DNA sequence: TGTGCCATCAGTCCGGACAAGGGCTACACCTTC.

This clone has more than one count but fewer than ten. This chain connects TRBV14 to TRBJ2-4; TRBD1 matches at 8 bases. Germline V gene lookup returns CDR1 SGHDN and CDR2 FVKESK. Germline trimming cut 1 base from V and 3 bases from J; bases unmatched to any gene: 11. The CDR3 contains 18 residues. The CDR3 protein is CASSQVSQGAYGKNIQYF. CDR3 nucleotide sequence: TGTGCCAGCAGCCAAGTATCCCAGGGGGCATATGGCAAAAACATTCAGTACTTC.

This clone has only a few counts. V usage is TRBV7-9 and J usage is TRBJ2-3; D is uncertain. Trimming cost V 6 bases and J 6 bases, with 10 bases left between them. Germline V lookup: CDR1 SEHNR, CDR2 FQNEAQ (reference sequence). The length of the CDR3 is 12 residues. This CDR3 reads CASRRLPDTQYF. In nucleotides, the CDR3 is TGTGCCAGCAGGAGGCTGCCGGATACGCAGTATTTT.

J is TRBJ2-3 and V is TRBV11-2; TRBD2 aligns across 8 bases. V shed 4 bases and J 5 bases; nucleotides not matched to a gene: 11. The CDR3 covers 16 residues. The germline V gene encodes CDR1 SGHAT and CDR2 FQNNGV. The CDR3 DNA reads TGTGCCAGCAGCTCATACGGGGGGCTAGCGGGAGATACGCAGTATTTT. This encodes CASSSYGGLAGDTQYF.

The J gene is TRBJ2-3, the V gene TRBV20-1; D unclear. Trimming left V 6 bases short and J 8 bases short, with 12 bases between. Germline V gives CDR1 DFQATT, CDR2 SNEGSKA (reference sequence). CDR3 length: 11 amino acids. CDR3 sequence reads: CSAPTRGTQYF. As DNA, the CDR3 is TGCAGTGCCCCGACCCGAGGTACGCAGTATTTT.

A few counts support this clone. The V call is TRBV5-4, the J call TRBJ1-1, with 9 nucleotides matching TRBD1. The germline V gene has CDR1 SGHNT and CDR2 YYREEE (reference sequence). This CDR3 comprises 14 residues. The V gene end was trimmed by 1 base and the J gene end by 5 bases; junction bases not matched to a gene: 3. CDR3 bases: TGTGCCAGCAGCTTGTTACAGGGGGCAACTGAAGCTTTCTTT. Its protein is CASSLLQGATEAFF.

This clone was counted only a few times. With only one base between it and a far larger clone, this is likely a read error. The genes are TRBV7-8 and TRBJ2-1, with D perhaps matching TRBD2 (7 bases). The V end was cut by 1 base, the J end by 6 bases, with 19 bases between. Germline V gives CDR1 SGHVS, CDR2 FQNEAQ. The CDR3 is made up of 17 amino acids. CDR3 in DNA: TGTGCCAGCAGCTTAGGCCCAGGAGGGAGGGGGTCCAATGAGCAGTTCTTC. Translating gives CASSLGPGGRGSNEQFF.

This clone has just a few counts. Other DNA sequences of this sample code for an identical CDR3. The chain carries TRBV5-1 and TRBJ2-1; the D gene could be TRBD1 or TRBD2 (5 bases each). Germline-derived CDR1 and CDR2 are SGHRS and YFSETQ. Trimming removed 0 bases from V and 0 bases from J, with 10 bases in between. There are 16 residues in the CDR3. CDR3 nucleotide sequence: TGCGCCAGCAGCTTGGCCCCAGGGAGCTCCTACAATGAGCAGTTCTTC. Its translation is CASSLAPGSSYNEQFF.

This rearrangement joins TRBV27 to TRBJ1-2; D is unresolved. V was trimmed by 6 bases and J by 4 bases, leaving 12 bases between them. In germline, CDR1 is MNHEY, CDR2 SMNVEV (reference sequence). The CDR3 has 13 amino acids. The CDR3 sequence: CASRPTDIYGYTF. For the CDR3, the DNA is TGTGCCAGCAGGCCTACAGACATCTATGGCTACACCTTC.

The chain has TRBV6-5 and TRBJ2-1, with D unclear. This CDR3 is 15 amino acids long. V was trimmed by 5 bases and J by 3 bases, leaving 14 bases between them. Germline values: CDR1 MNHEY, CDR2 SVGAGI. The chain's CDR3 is CASSTNYAVYNEQFF. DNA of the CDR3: TGTGCCAGCAGTACCAACTACGCGGTCTACAATGAGCAGTTCTTC.

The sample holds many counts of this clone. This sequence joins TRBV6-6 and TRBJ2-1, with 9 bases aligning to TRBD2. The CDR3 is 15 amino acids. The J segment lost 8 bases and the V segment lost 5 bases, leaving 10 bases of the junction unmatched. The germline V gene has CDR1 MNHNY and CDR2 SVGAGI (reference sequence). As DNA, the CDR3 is TGTGCCAGCAGTACCGGGACTAGCAGTATCTATGAGCAGTTCTTC. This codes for CASSTGTSSIYEQFF.

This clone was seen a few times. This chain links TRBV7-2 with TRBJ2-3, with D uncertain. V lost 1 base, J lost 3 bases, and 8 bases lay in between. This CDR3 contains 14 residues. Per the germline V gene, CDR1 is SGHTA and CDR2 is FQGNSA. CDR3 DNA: TGTGCCAGCAGCTTAGAGGTTAGGACAGATACGCAGTATTTT. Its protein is CASSLEVRTDTQYF.

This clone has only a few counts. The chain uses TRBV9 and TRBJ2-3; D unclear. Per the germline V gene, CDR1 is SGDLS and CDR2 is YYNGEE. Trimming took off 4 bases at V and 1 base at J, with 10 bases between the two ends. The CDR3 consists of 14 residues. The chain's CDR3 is CASSKTWGTDTQYF. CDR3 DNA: TGTGCCAGCAGCAAAACCTGGGGCACAGATACGCAGTATTTT.

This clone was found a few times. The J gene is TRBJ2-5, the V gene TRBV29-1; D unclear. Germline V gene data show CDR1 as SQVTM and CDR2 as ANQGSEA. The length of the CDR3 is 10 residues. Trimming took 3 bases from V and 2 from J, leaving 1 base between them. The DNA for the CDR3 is TGCAGCGTTGATCAAGAGACCCAGTACTTC. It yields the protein CSVDQETQYF.